The 25 T cell receptor beta chains below come from one sample, sequenced in a study of cytomegalovirus exposure and HLA in healthy donors. With 60 Vbeta and 13 Jbeta primers, the PCR was carried out. TCRdb's table, derived via immunoSEQ multiplex PCR, lists solely in-frame clones and lacks some. The sample yields about 94,000 clones, around four fifths seen once. The sequencing input was PBMCs. Source of these receptors: a male donor in good health and CMV-seronegative.

This clone was seen only a few times. The chain joins TRBV7-8 to TRBJ1-5, with a possible D match to TRBD1 (5 bases). Trimming stripped 0 bases from V and 7 bases from J, with 13 bases between. Germline V gives CDR1 SGHVS, CDR2 FQNEAQ. The CDR3 runs to 15 residues. The chain's CDR3 is CASSLAAQGGQPQHF. CDR3 nucleotide sequence: TGTGCCAGCAGCTTAGCAGCGCAGGGAGGGCAGCCCCAGCATTTT.

The CDR3: CASSQGSVPGELFF. In DNA form, the CDR3 reads TGCGCCAGCAGCCAAGGGTCGGTTCCCGGGGAGCTGTTTTTT. The V and J genes are TRBV4-1 and TRBJ2-2; D gene ambiguous. There are 14 residues in the CDR3. Trimming pared 1 base from V and 6 bases from J, leaving 9 bases between. Germline V gene sequence: CDR1 MGHRA, CDR2 YSYEKL.

The J gene is TRBJ1-2, the V gene TRBV11-2; possibly TRBD1 for D (6 bases). Germline lookup yields CDR1 SGHAT and CDR2 FQNNGV. Trimming left V 4 bases short and J 2 bases short, with 14 bases between. This CDR3 contains 15 residues. CDR3 nucleotide sequence: TGTGCCAGCAGCTCCCAAAGCACAGGGAACTATGGCTACACCTTC. Its protein product is CASSSQSTGNYGYTF. Looking up the rest from reference TRBV11-2 and TRBJ1-2 gives the full variable domain: EAGVAQSPRYKIIEKRQSVAFWCNPISGHATLYWYQQILGQGPKLLIQFQNNGVVDDSQLPKDRFSAERLKGVDSTLKIQPAKLEDSAVYLCASSSQSTGNYGYTFGSGTRLTVV.

This chain joins TRBV30 and TRBJ1-3; maybe TRBD1 (5 bases). Germline loops: CDR1 GTSNPN, CDR2 SVGIG (reference sequence). This CDR3 has 15 amino acids. The V and J ends lost 1 base and 0 bases respectively, with 10 bases between them. CDR3 in amino acids: CAWSDKGFSGNTIYF. CDR3 nucleotides: TGTGCCTGGAGTGATAAGGGGTTCTCTGGAAACACCATATATTTT.

The chain joins TRBV5-1 to TRBJ2-1, with 8 bases that match TRBD2. The length of the CDR3 is 18 residues. CDR1 SGHRS and CDR2 YFSETQ come from the germline V gene. V trimming: 0 bases; J trimming: 4 bases; junction bases outside the gene matches: 12. CDR3 residues: CASSLGPLSGGDYNEQFF. In nucleotides, the CDR3 is TGCGCCAGCAGCTTGGGCCCCCTAAGCGGGGGAGATTACAATGAGCAGTTCTTC.

This clone was recorded a few times. The chain combines TRBV6-6 with TRBJ1-2, with D unresolved. The CDR3 is 14 residues long. Trimming took off 6 bases at V and 2 bases at J, with 13 bases between the two ends. CDR1 and CDR2 (germline): MNHNY, SVGAGI (reference sequence). The CDR3 DNA reads as TGTGCCAGCAGCCCCAGTGCGGGAAACTATGGCTACACCTTC. It encodes CASSPSAGNYGYTF.

This chain links TRBV6-5 with TRBJ2-7; D may be TRBD2 (7 bases). Germline V gene data show CDR1 as MNHEY and CDR2 as SVGAGI. The length of the CDR3 is 14 residues. The V end was cut by 0 bases, the J end by 5 bases, with 11 bases between. The CDR3 DNA sequence: TGTGCCAGCAGTTACTCGGGGGGGGCGGACGAGCAGTACTTC. Protein product: CASSYSGGADEQYF.

In DNA, the CDR3 is TGCAGTGCTAGAGAAGACATCGGCTACACCTTC. It specifies CSAREDIGYTF. The chain has TRBV20-1 and TRBJ1-2; no definite D call. The CDR3 consists of 11 residues. Per the germline V gene, CDR1 is DFQATT and CDR2 is SNEGSKA (reference sequence). The germline V and J ends were trimmed by 0 bases and 8 bases, with 7 bases remaining between them.

This chain links TRBV9 with TRBJ1-4; tentative D call: TRBD1 (5 bases). Trimming pared 3 bases from V and 5 bases from J, leaving 14 bases between. CDR1 SGDLS and CDR2 YYNGEE come from the germline V gene. This CDR3 has 15 amino acids. The CDR3 loop is CASSGGWGGNEKLFF. CDR3 DNA sequence: TGTGCCAGCAGCGGAGGGTGGGGGGGGAATGAAAAACTGTTTTTT.

A word on this clone: Relative to the germline gene, one junction end is altered; a read error may explain this. J is TRBJ1-1 and V is TRBV30, with a possible D match to TRBD1 (5 bases). Germline values: CDR1 GTSNPN, CDR2 SVGIG (reference sequence). This CDR3 region has 14 residues. CDR3 amino acids: CAYHPNGGNNEAFF. The CDR3 nucleotides are TGTGCCTACCACCCAAATGGGGGGAACAATGAAGCTTTCTTT.

As to this clone: One end of the junction is discordant with germline, which a read error may explain. V and J are TRBV4-3 and TRBJ2-6, with D possibly being TRBD1 (5 bases). The CDR3 is 17 amino acids. Germline loops: CDR1 LGHNA, CDR2 YSLEER. CDR3 protein: CASSQDRAVSGANGLTF. DNA for the CDR3: TGCGCCAGCAGCCAAGATCGCGCCGTCTCTGGGGCCAACGGCCTGACTTTC.

The sample holds one count of this clone. The CDR3 sequence: CASSLAGTNGLQETQYF. In DNA, the CDR3 is TGTGCCAGCAGCTTAGCGGGGACTAACGGCCTACAAGAGACCCAGTACTTC. The V and J genes are TRBV11-1 and TRBJ2-5; the match to TRBD2 covers 7 bases. V lost 0 bases to trimming and J lost 2 bases; unmatched junction nucleotides: 9. Germline V gives CDR1 SGHAT, CDR2 FQDESV (reference sequence). The CDR3 length is 17 residues.

The J gene is TRBJ1-1, the V gene TRBV19; D may be TRBD1 (5 bases). The CDR3 totals 13 residues. Trimming shortened V by 5 bases and J by 1 base, and 8 bases separated the two germline ends. Looked up from germline, CDR1 is LNHDA and CDR2 is SQIVND (reference sequence). CDR3: CASSFQGNTEAFF. The CDR3 DNA follows: TGTGCCAGTAGTTTCCAGGGGAACACTGAAGCTTTCTTT. The complete variable domain, with remaining parts taken from reference TRBV19 and TRBJ1-1, reads DGGITQSPKYLFRKEGQNVTLSCEQNLNHDAMYWYRQDPGQGLRLIYYSQIVNDFQKGDIAEGYSVSREKKESFPLTVTSAQKNPTAFYLCASSFQGNTEAFFGQGTRLTVV.

The chain combines TRBV27 with TRBJ2-2; 8 nucleotides match TRBD1. CDR1 and CDR2 (germline): MNHEY, SMNVEV (reference sequence). J was trimmed by 7 bases and V by 6 bases; bases with no gene match: 13. The CDR3 is made up of 16 amino acids. The CDR3 reads CASRSLQGARGGELFF. The CDR3, as DNA: TGTGCCAGCAGATCTCTTCAGGGGGCACGAGGCGGGGAGCTGTTTTTT.

The chain joins TRBV5-1 to TRBJ2-5; 8 bases agree with TRBD2. CDR3 length: 15 amino acids. The V gene's germline CDR1 is SGHRS and CDR2 YFSETQ. The trim removed 0 bases at V and 3 bases at J, leaving 4 bases unmatched. CDR3 region: CASSLGTSGKETQYF. In DNA, the CDR3 is TGCGCCAGCAGCTTGGGCACTAGCGGAAAAGAGACCCAGTACTTC.

CDR3 protein: CASSVRRDRGRDGYTF. CDR3 bases: TGTGCCAGCAGCGTGCGCCGGGACAGGGGGCGGGATGGCTACACCTTC. The chain joins TRBV9 to TRBJ1-2; 12 bases are a match to TRBD1. The CDR3 contains 16 residues. Per germline, CDR1 SGDLS and CDR2 YYNGEE. Losses at the gene ends were 2 bases for V and 6 bases for J; bases not matched to a gene: 8. The full variable domain, in which reference TRBV9 and TRBJ1-2 provide the parts outside the CDR3, is DSGVTQTPKHLITATGQRVTLRCSPRSGDLSVYWYQQSLDQGLQFLIQYYNGEERAKGNILERFSAQQFPDLHSELNLSSLELGDSALYFCASSVRRDRGRDGYTFGSGTRLTVV.

This chain links TRBV7-2 with TRBJ2-1, with 10 bases matching TRBD1. CDR1 is SGHTA, CDR2 FQGNSA, per germline. This CDR3 spans 15 amino acids. V was clipped by 5 bases and J by 5 bases; unmatched bases: 6. The CDR3: CASSRDRGRNNEQFF. CDR3 coding DNA: TGTGCCAGCAGCCGCGACAGGGGGCGGAACAATGAGCAGTTCTTC.

Comment on this clone: An end of the junction differs from the germline gene, which may be a read error. V and J are TRBV2 and TRBJ2-4; 10 bases map to TRBD1. Germline CDR1 SNHLY, CDR2 FYNNEI. This CDR3 has 16 residues. The CDR3 DNA reads TGTGCCAGCACCCCGGGACAGGGGCGTTCTAAAAACAGTCAGTACTTC. It specifies CASTPGQGRSKNSQYF.

This chain uses TRBV7-3 with TRBJ2-2, with 8 bases fitting TRBD1. Germline loops: CDR1 SGHTA, CDR2 FQGTGA. The CDR3 has 14 residues. The V gene end was trimmed by 6 bases and the J gene end by 4 bases; junction bases not matched to a gene: 4. The DNA for the CDR3 is TGTGCCAGCAGACCCACAGGGGGCACCGGGGAGCTGTTTTTT. This codes for CASRPTGGTGELFF. Filled out from reference TRBV7-3 and TRBJ2-2, the complete variable domain reads GAGVSQTPSNKVTEKGKYVELRCDPISGHTALYWYRQSLGQGPEFLIYFQGTGAADDSGLPNDRFFAVRPEGSVSTLKIQRTERGDSAVYLCASRPTGGTGELFFGEGSRLTVL.

The chain couples TRBV5-1 to TRBJ1-1; possibly TRBD1 for D (6 bases). Trimming stripped 4 bases from V and 1 base from J, with 11 bases between. The CDR3 has 14 amino acids. From germline, CDR1 is SGHRS and CDR2 YFSETQ. CDR3 amino acids: CASSLPQGNTEAFF. As DNA, the CDR3 is TGCGCCAGCAGCCTACCACAGGGGAACACTGAAGCTTTCTTT.

This clone was observed a single time. This chain links TRBV18 with TRBJ2-5; D remains unclear. CDR3 length equals 11 residues. The germline CDR1 and CDR2 sequences are KGHSH and LQKENI. Trimming removed 3 bases from V and 5 bases from J, with 4 bases in between. In DNA form, the CDR3 reads TGTGCCAGCTCACCCCAGGAGACCCAGTACTTC. This encodes CASSPQETQYF.

The gene calls are TRBV5-1 and TRBJ2-5; D uncertain. V was cut by 0 bases and J by 1 base, with 7 bases left in between. Germline V gene sequence: CDR1 SGHRS, CDR2 YFSETQ. The CDR3 loop spans 14 amino acids. The CDR3: CASSLAGAQETQYF. The CDR3 coding sequence is TGCGCCAGCAGCTTGGCGGGTGCCCAAGAGACCCAGTACTTC.

V usage is TRBV4-3 and J usage is TRBJ1-4, with a tentative D call TRBD1 (6 bases). Trimming left V 0 bases short and J 5 bases short, with 13 bases between. Germline V gene sequence: CDR1 LGHNA, CDR2 YSLEER. The CDR3 consists of 16 residues. CDR3 sequence: CASSQDFTGSNEKLFF. In DNA, the CDR3 is TGCGCCAGCAGCCAAGATTTCACAGGGTCGAATGAAAAACTGTTTTTT.

This chain uses TRBV7-2 with TRBJ1-5; the D gene is possibly TRBD1 (6 bases). Trimming pared 3 bases from V and 1 base from J, leaving 7 bases between. The V gene's germline CDR1 is SGHTA and CDR2 FQGNSA. The CDR3 loop spans 14 amino acids. Here the CDR3 reads CASSFQGSNQPQHF. CDR3 coding DNA: TGTGCCAGCAGCTTCCAGGGGAGCAATCAGCCCCAGCATTTT. The full variable domain, in which reference TRBV7-2 and TRBJ1-5 provide the parts outside the CDR3, is GAGVSQSPSNKVTEKGKDVELRCDPISGHTALYWYRQSLGQGLEFLIYFQGNSAPDKSGLPSDRFSAERTGGSVSTLTIQRTQQEDSAVYLCASSFQGSNQPQHFGDGTRLSIL.

This clone appeared once. V is TRBV10-1 and J is TRBJ2-7, with TRBD1 matching over 9 bases. J gave up 9 bases and V 4 bases, and 7 bases lay outside the gene matches. CDR3 length: 13 amino acids. Germline loops: CDR1 WNHNN, CDR2 SYGVQD (reference sequence). Written as DNA, the CDR3 is TGCGCCAGCAGTGTTGACAGGGGGACCGGGCAGTACTTC. Its translation is CASSVDRGTGQYF.